The 19 T cell receptor beta chains reported below all come from one sample, sequenced in a study of OX40 agonist ivuxolimab in advanced cancers. Libraries were prepared by immunoSEQ multiplex PCR; TCRdb keeps only in-frame clonotypes and omits some of them. The sample lists 77,000 or so clones; approximately 86% were seen once. The source was CD4+ or CD8+ T cells sorted from blood, collected in a trial of the OX40 agonist ivuxolimab. These receptors all come from an adult with an advanced solid tumor such as melanoma, head and neck, liver or kidney cancer.

The rearrangement links TRBV5-1 to TRBJ1-3; TRBD1 matches at 7 bases. With V trimmed by 0 bases and J by 4 bases, 4 bases remained unmatched. The CDR3 length is 15 residues. CDR1 and CDR2 from the germline V gene are SGHRS and YFSETQ. The CDR3 DNA follows: TGCGCCAGCAGCTTGGGAGGGGGCTCCGGAAACACCATATATTTT. Translating gives CASSLGGGSGNTIYF.

The V and J genes are TRBV7-8 and TRBJ2-7; possibly TRBD1 or TRBD2 for D (6 bases each). The ends were cut back, 1 base at V and 1 base at J, with 11 bases in the middle. The CDR3 loop spans 15 amino acids. The germline gives CDR1 SGHVS, CDR2 FQNEAQ. This CDR3 reads CASSLVEGGSYEQYF. CDR3 coding DNA: TGTGCCAGCAGCTTAGTGGAGGGGGGTTCCTACGAGCAGTACTTC.

The sample holds one count of this clone. The chain combines TRBV5-1 with TRBJ1-2; D gene unclear. The germline V gene has CDR1 SGHRS and CDR2 YFSETQ. The CDR3 has 13 residues. Trimming removed 0 bases at V and 1 base at J, with 4 bases between. This CDR3 is CASSLVSNYGYTF. CDR3 sequence (DNA): TGCGCCAGCAGCTTGGTCAGTAACTATGGCTACACCTTC.

The chain couples TRBV27 to TRBJ2-2; D might be TRBD2 (6 bases). CDR3 size: 16 residues. In germline, CDR1 is MNHEY, CDR2 SMNVEV (reference sequence). The ends were cut back, 5 bases at V and 2 bases at J, with 15 bases in the middle. The DNA of the CDR3 is TGTGCCAGCAGTCCGGGAGTCCCACCTAACACCGGGGAGCTGTTTTTT. Translating gives CASSPGVPPNTGELFF.

The genes are TRBV7-2 and TRBJ2-2, with D tentatively TRBD2 (7 bases). Per the germline V gene, CDR1 is SGHTA and CDR2 is FQGNSA. The ends were cut back, 1 base at V and 4 bases at J, with 10 bases in the middle. CDR3 length: 15 amino acids. For the CDR3, the DNA is TGTGCCAGCAGCTTAGTGGCGGGGGCCACCGGGGAGCTGTTTTTT. Encoded protein: CASSLVAGATGELFF.

V is TRBV9 and J is TRBJ2-7; the match to TRBD1 covers 10 bases. The CDR3 has 15 amino acids. V was clipped by 2 bases and J by 7 bases; unmatched bases: 9. Germline loops: CDR1 SGDLS, CDR2 YYNGEE. CDR3 residues: CASSVTGTGASEQYF. For the CDR3, the DNA is TGTGCCAGCAGCGTTACCGGGACAGGGGCTTCGGAGCAGTACTTC. The full variable domain, in which reference TRBV9 and TRBJ2-7 provide the parts outside the CDR3, is DSGVTQTPKHLITATGQRVTLRCSPRSGDLSVYWYQQSLDQGLQFLIQYYNGEERAKGNILERFSAQQFPDLHSELNLSSLELGDSALYFCASSVTGTGASEQYFGPGTRLTVT.

This chain uses TRBV14 with TRBJ1-1; possible D gene TRBD1, 5 bases. The V end lost 7 bases, the J end lost 4 bases, and 19 bases lay between the germline ends. The CDR3 covers 15 residues. Per germline, CDR1 SGHDN and CDR2 FVKESK. CDR3 loop: CASNLRGGSVTEAFF. CDR3 in DNA: TGTGCCAGCAACCTCCGGGGGGGGTCGGTCACTGAAGCTTTCTTT.

The chain links TRBV7-9 to TRBJ1-4; D not resolved. Looked up from germline, CDR1 is SEHNR and CDR2 is FQNEAQ (reference sequence). This CDR3 is 14 amino acids long. V lost 7 bases and J 0 bases, leaving 9 bases between the germline ends. This chain's CDR3 is CASTTEATNEKLFF. In DNA, the CDR3 is TGTGCCAGCACAACTGAGGCAACTAATGAAAAACTGTTTTTT.

The chain uses TRBV6-6 and TRBJ2-7; D may match TRBD1 or TRBD2 (5 bases each). V shed 6 bases and J shed 7 bases, with 16 bases lying between them. The germline CDR1 and CDR2 sequences are MNHNY and SVGAGI (reference sequence). The CDR3 loop spans 13 amino acids. The CDR3 sequence is CASSLGEPREQYF. CDR3 nucleotide sequence: TGTGCCAGCAGCCTGGGGGAACCCAGGGAGCAGTACTTC.

The genes are TRBV6-5 and TRBJ2-2; tentatively, D is TRBD2 (5 bases). The germline V and J ends were trimmed by 6 bases and 6 bases, with 11 bases remaining between them. The CDR3 runs 13 residues. Looked up from germline, CDR1 is MNHEY and CDR2 is SVGAGI. The CDR3 DNA is TGTGCCAGCAGACTTACTAGTTCCGGGGAGCTGTTTTTT. Translation gives CASRLTSSGELFF.

Only one count was recorded for this clone. The chain uses TRBV15 and TRBJ2-5; 8 bases agree with TRBD2. CDR3 length equals 14 residues. Looked up from germline, CDR1 is LNHNV and CDR2 is YYDKDF (reference sequence). With 4 bases clipped from V and 4 bases from J, the junction kept 5 bases outside the gene matches. The CDR3 DNA reads TGTGCCACCAGCACCGGGGGGGCCGGAGAGACCCAGTACTTC. The encoded protein is CATSTGGAGETQYF.

This rearrangement joins TRBV6-4 to TRBJ1-1; D might be TRBD1 (5 bases). The CDR3 is 13 amino acids. The ends were cut back, 6 bases at V and 1 base at J, with 9 bases in the middle. The germline gives CDR1 MRHNA, CDR2 SNTAGT. CDR3 in DNA: TGTGCCAGCAGGATAGGGGAGAACACTGAAGCTTTCTTT. This codes for CASRIGENTEAFF.

The chain uses TRBV27 and TRBJ1-6; D remains ambiguous. The CDR3 consists of 14 residues. Trimming removed 0 bases from V and 5 bases from J, with 5 bases in between. Germline values: CDR1 MNHEY, CDR2 SMNVEV (reference sequence). The CDR3 DNA sequence: TGTGCCAGCAGTTTATCACAGAATAATTCACCCCTCCACTTT. Translating gives CASSLSQNNSPLHF.

The chain links TRBV5-6 to TRBJ2-5, with D uncertain. Trimming removed 0 bases from V and 7 bases from J, with 4 bases in between. Germline V gene sequence: CDR1 SGHDT, CDR2 YYEEEE. The CDR3 totals 11 residues. DNA for the CDR3: TGTGCCAGCAGCTTGGAGGTGACCCAGTACTTC. Its translation is CASSLEVTQYF.

This chain links TRBV4-2 with TRBJ2-1; 7 positions agree with TRBD1. The CDR3 covers 17 residues. The junction had 16 bases not matched to a gene; V was cut back by 1 base and J by 10 bases. Germline V CDR1 and CDR2: LGHNA, YNFKEQ. Here the CDR3 reads CASSQVRGRFEQGEQFF. Here the CDR3 DNA reads TGTGCCAGCAGCCAAGTTAGGGGGCGCTTTGAGCAAGGCGAGCAGTTCTTC.

The rearrangement links TRBV18 to TRBJ1-3; D uncertain. The CDR3 extends over 15 amino acids. Germline V CDR1 and CDR2: KGHSH, LQKENI. V lost 6 bases and J lost 0, with 12 bases in between. Here the CDR3 DNA reads TGTGCCAGCTCCTCGTTGTCCGACTCTGGAAACACCATATATTTT. It specifies CASSSLSDSGNTIYF.

The chain combines TRBV6-1 with TRBJ2-7; the match to TRBD2 covers 8 bases. Looked up from germline, CDR1 is MNHNS and CDR2 is SASEGT. The J segment lost 2 bases and the V segment lost 4 bases, leaving 4 bases of the junction unmatched. This CDR3 has 14 residues. The CDR3 loop is CASSGLAPTYEQYF. CDR3 DNA sequence: TGTGCCAGCAGTGGACTAGCGCCAACCTACGAGCAGTACTTC.

CDR3 amino acids: CASSSGTQAGQPQHF. The DNA for the CDR3 is TGTGCCAGCAGTTCCGGGACCCAAGCGGGTCAGCCCCAGCATTTT. This sequence joins TRBV2 and TRBJ1-5, with D possibly being TRBD1 (5 bases). Trimming pared 5 bases from V and 6 bases from J, leaving 17 bases between. Germline-derived CDR1 and CDR2 are SNHLY and FYNNEI. The CDR3 has 15 amino acids.

CDR3 sequence: CASRTDVEKLFF. For the CDR3, the DNA is TGTGCCAGCAGGACTGACGTAGAAAAACTGTTTTTT. The chain joins TRBV2 to TRBJ1-4; D is unclear. Trimming left V 6 bases short and J 8 bases short, with 10 bases between. In germline, CDR1 is SNHLY, CDR2 FYNNEI. CDR3 length: 12 amino acids.